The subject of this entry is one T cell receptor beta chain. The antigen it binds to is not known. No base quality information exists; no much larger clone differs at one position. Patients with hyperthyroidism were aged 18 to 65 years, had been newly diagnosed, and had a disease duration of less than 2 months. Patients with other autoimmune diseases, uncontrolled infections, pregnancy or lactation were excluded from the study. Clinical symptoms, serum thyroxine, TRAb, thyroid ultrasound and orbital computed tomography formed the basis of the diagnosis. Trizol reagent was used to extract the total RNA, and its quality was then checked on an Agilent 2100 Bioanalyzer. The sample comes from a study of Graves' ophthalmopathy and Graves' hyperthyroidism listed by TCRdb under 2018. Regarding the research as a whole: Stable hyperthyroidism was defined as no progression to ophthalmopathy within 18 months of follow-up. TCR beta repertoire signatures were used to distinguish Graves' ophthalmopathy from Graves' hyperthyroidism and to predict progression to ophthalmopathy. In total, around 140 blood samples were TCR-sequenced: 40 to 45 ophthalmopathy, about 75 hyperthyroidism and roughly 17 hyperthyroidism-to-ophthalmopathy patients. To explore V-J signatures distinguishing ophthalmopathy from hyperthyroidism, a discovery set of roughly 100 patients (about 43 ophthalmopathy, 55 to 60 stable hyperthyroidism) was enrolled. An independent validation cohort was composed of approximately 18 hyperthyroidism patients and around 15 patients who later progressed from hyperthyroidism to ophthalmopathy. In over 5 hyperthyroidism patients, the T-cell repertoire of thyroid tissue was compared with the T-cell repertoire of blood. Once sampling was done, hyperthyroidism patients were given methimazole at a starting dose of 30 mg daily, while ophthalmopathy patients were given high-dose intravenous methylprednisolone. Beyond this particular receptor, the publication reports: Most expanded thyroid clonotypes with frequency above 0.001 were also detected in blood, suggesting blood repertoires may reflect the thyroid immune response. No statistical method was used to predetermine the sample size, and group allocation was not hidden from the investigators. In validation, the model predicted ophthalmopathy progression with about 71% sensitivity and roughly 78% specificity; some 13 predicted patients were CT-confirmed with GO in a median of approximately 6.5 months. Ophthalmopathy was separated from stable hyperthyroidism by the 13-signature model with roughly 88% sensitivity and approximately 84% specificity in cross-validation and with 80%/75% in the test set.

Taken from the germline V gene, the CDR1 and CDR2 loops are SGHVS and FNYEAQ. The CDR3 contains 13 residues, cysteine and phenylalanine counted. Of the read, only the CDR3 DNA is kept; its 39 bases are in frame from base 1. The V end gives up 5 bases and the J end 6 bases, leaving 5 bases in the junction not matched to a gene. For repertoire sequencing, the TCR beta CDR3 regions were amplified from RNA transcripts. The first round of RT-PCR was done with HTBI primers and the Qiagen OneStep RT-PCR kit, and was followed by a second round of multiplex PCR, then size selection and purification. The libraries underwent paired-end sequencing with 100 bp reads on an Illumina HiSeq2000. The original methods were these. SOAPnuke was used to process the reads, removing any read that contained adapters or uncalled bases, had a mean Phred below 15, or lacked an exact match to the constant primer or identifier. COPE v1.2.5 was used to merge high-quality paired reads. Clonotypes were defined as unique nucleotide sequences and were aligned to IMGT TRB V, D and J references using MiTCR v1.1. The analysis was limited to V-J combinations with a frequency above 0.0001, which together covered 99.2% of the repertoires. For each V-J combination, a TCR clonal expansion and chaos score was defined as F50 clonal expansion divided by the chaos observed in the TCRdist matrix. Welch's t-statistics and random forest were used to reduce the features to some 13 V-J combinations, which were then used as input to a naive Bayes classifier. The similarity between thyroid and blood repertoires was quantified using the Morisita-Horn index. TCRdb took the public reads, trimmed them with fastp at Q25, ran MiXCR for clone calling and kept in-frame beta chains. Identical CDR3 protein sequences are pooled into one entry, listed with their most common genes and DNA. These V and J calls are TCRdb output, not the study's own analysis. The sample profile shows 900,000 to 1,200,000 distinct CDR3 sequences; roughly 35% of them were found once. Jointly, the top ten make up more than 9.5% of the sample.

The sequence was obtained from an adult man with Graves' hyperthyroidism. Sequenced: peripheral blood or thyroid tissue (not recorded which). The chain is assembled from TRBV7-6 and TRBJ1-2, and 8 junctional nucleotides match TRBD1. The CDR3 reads CASSGQTGDGYTF. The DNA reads TGTGCCAGCAGCGGTCAGACAGGGGATGGCTACACCTTC.